The rows below give T cell receptor beta chains drawn from one sample of a study of low-dose radiotherapy and immunotherapy resistance in tumors. Using its own MiXCR run on the reads, TCRdb lists one record per CDR3 protein. The sample contains over 50,000 distinct CDR3 sequences, 33% of which appear only once. Here the sequenced sample was PBMCs, taken after low-dose radiotherapy plus immunotherapy. The receptors were sampled from a male donor with rectosigmoid adenocarcinoma. The CDR3 runs from the conserved cysteine through the conserved F or W. A D gene is named only where the DNA matches it firmly. Clone size appears in some rows only: once, few, many, or a class for an expanded clone.

d_call clone_size j_call v_call cdr3_aa cdr3_nt
NA once TRBJ2-5 TRBV7-9 CASSPRLEETQYF TGTGCCAGCAGCCCTCGGCTGGAAGAGACCCAGTACTTC
TRBD1 many TRBJ1-2 TRBV25-1 CASSAGTGNYGYTF TGTGCCAGCAGTGCCGGGACAGGAAACTATGGCTACACCTTC
NA NA TRBJ1-4 TRBV6-2/TRBV6-3 CASSYLDRNEKLFF TGTGCCAGCAGTTACCTCGACAGAAATGAAAAACTGTTTTTT
NA medium-sized TRBJ2-7 TRBV28 CASRKETEIYEQYF TGTGCCAGCCGTAAAGAGACAGAGATTTACGAGCAGTACTTC
NA NA TRBJ1-4 TRBV6-6 CASRSQGGGEKLFF TGTGCCAGCAGGTCTCAGGGAGGCGGTGAAAAACTGTTTTTT
NA NA TRBJ2-7 TRBV20-1 CSAQRAGSSYEQYF TGCAGTGCGCAGAGGGCTGGGAGCTCCTACGAGCAGTACTTC
TRBD2 NA TRBJ2-5 TRBV5-4 CASSGAREGRETQYF TGTGCCAGCAGCGGCGCGCGGGAGGGCCGGGAGACCCAGTACTTC
TRBD2 many TRBJ2-7 TRBV5-1 CASSYRRGTSGNYEQYF TGCGCCAGCAGCTATCGGAGGGGGACTAGCGGGAACTACGAGCAGTACTTC
TRBD2 NA TRBJ2-1 TRBV6-2/TRBV6-3 CASKEFPAGGLGNEQFF TGTGCCAGCAAAGAATTCCCTGCGGGAGGGTTAGGCAATGAGCAGTTCTTC
TRBD1 NA TRBJ2-1 TRBV2 CASSPDRAYNEQFF TGTGCCAGCTCCCCGGACAGGGCTTACAATGAGCAGTTCTTC
NA once TRBJ2-5 TRBV7-8 CASSTRGAQETQYF TGTGCCAGCAGCACTCGGGGAGCCCAAGAGACCCAGTACTTC
NA NA TRBJ2-3 TRBV4-2 CASSQDRRITDTQYF TGTGCCAGCAGCCAAGATCGCAGGATCACAGATACGCAGTATTTT
NA many TRBJ1-1 TRBV6-2/TRBV6-3 CASSHFNGVSLTEAFF TGTGCCAGCAGCCATTTTAACGGGGTCAGCCTGACTGAAGCTTTCTTT
NA many TRBJ2-1 TRBV29-1 CSVGGLTYNEQFF TGCAGCGTTGGTGGACTAACCTACAATGAGCAGTTCTTC
NA many TRBJ2-1 TRBV7-2 CASSRTSLVDNEQFF TGTGCCAGCAGCCGAACGTCACTGGTTGACAATGAGCAGTTCTTC
TRBD2 NA TRBJ2-5 TRBV18 CASSPLAGEQETQYF TGTGCCAGCTCACCACTAGCGGGGGAACAAGAGACCCAGTACTTC
NA many TRBJ2-1 TRBV5-4 CASSLLQRGEQFF TGTGCCAGCAGCTTACTTCAACGGGGTGAGCAGTTCTTC
NA NA TRBJ2-2 TRBV7-8 CASSLERNTGELFF TGTGCCAGCAGCTTAGAACGCAACACCGGGGAGCTGTTTTTT
NA many TRBJ2-7 TRBV3-1 CASSSADRYSLGGEQYF TGTGCCAGCAGCTCGGCCGATCGATACTCCCTTGGGGGGGAGCAGTACTTC
TRBD1 many TRBJ2-7 TRBV6-2/TRBV6-3 CASSPGQGDTYSYEQYF TGTGCCAGCAGTCCAGGACAGGGTGATACCTACTCCTACGAGCAGTACTTC